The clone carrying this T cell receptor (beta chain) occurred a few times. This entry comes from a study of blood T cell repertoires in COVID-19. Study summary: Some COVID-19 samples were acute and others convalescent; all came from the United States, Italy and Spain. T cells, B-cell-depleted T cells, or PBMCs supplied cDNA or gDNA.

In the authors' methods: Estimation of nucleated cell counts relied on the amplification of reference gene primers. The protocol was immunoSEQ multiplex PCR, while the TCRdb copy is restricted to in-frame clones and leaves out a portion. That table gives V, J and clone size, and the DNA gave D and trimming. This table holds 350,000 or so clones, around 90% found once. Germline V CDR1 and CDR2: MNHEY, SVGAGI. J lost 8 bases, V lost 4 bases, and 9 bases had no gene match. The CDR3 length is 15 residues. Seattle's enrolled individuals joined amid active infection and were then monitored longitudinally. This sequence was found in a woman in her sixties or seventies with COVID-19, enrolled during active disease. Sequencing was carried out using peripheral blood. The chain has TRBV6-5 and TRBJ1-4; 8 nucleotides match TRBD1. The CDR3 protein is CASSSPGQGGEKLFF. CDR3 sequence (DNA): TGTGCCAGCAGTTCCCCTGGACAGGGCGGCGAAAAACTGTTTTTT.